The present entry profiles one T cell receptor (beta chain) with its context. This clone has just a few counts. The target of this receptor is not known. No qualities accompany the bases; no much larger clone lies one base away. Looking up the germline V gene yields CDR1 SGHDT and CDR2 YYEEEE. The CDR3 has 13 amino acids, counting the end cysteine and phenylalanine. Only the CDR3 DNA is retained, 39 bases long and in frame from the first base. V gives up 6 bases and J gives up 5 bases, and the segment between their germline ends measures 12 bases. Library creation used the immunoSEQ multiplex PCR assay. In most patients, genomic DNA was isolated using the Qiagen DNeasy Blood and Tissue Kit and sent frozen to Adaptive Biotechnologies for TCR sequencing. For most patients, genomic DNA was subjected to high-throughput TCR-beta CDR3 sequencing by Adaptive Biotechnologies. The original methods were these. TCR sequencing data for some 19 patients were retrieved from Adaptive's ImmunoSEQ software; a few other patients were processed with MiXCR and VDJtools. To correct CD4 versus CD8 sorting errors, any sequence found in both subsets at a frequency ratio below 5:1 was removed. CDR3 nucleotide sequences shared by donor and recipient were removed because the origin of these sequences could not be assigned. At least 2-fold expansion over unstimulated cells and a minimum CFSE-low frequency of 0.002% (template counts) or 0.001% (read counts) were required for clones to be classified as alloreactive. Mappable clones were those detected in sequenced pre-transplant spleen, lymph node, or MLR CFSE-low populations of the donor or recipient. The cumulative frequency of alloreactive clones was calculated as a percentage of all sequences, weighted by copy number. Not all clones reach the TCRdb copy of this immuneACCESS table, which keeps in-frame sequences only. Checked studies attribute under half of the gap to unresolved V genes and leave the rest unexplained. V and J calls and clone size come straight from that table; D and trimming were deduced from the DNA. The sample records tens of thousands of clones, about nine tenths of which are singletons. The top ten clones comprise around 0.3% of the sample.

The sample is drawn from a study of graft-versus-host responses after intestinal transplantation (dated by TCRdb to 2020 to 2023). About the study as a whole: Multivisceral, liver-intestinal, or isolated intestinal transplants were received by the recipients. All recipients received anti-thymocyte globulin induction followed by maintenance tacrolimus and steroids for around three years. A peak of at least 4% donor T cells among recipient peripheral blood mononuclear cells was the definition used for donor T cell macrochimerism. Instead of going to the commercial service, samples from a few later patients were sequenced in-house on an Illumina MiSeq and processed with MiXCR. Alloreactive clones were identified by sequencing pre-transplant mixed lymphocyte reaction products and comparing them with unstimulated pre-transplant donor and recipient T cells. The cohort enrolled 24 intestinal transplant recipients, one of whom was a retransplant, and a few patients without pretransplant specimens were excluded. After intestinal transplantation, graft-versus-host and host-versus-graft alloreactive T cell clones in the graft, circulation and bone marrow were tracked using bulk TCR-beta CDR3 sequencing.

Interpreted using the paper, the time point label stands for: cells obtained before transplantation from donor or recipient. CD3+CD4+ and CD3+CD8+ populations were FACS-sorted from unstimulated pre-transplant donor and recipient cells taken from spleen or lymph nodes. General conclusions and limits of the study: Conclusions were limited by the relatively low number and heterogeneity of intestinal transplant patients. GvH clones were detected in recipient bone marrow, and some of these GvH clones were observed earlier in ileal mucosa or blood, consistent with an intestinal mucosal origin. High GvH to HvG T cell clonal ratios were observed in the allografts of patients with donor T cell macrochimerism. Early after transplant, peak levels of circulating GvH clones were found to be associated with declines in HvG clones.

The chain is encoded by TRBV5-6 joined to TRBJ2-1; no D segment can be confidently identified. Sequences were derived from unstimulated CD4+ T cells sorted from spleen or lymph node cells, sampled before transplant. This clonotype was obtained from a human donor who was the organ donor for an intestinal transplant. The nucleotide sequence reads TGTGCCAGCACCCACCCAGACAACAATGAGCAGTTCTTC. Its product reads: CASTHPDNNEQFF.